The present entry profiles one T cell receptor (beta chain) with its context. This sample is drawn from a study of blood T cell repertoires in COVID-19. On the study more broadly: The analysed material was cDNA or gDNA that came from T cells, B-cell-depleted T cells, or PBMCs.

This CDR3 spans 13 amino acids. V lost 6 bases and J lost 2, with 10 bases in between. Per germline, CDR1 MNHEY and CDR2 SVGAGI. Some clones are missing from TCRdb's copy, which holds only in-frame ones; the method was immunoSEQ multiplex PCR. The sample includes under 250,000 clones, about 87% of them seen just once. The TCR sequence derives from a woman aged 25 to 39 with COVID-19, enrolled during active disease. The sequenced material came from peripheral blood. The chain is built from TRBV6-5 and TRBJ1-1, with no clear D. The CDR3 spells CASSPGINTEAFF. DNA of the CDR3: TGTGCCAGCAGCCCCGGTATAAACACTGAAGCTTTCTTT.